The entry below describes one T cell receptor beta chain. Its antigen is unknown. The V gene lost 5 bases and the J gene lost 7 bases, with 15 bases spanning the gap. The CDR3 is 13 residues long. This entry belongs to a study of T cell responses to AZD1222 COVID-19 vaccine. Study observations and caveats: White British ancestry dominated among donors, who included more females, and clonal diversity was possibly underestimated. Increases in Spike-specific TCR breadth and depth were seen after two AZD1222 doses. Recipients of AZD1222 seropositive at baseline numbered only five or six. Repertoires were obtained only post-peak T cell response.

Repertoires were generated with immunoSEQ multiplex PCR, while TCRdb's copy carries only in-frame clones and drops some. Here the sample spans about 140,000 clones, roughly nine tenths being singletons. The material sequenced was peripheral blood, taken 28 days after the second dose of the MenACWY control vaccine. The sequence derives from an adult who received the MenACWY meningococcal vaccine as a control. The chain uses TRBV12-3 or TRBV12-4 and TRBJ2-7; D might be TRBD2 (6 bases). Here the CDR3 DNA reads TGTGCCAGCAGTCGGCGGGACGGGGTGGAGCAGTACTTC. This translates into CASSRRDGVEQYF.